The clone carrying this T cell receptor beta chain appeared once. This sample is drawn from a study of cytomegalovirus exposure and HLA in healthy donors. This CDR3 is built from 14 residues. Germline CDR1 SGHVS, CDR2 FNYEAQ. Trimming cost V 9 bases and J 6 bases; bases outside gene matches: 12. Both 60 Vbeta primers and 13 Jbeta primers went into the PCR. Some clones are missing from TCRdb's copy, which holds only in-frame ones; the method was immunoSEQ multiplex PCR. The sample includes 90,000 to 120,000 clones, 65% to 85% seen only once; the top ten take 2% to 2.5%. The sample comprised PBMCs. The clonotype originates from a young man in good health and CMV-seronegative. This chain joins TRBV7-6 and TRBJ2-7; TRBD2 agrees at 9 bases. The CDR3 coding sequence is TGTGCCAGTAGGGCAACCAGCGGGGGGACCGAGCAGTACTTC. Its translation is CASRATSGGTEQYF.